The 18 T cell receptor beta chains reported below all come from one sample, sequenced in a study of cytomegalovirus exposure and HLA in healthy donors. This PCR relied on a set of 60 Vbeta primers and 13 Jbeta primers. Clones were read by immunoSEQ multiplex PCR, and TCRdb kept only the in-frame ones, dropping some. This sample's table reports approximately 120,000 clones. The sequencing input was PBMCs. All receptors come from a woman aged 55 to 70 in good health and CMV-seronegative.

The rearrangement uses TRBV7-3 and TRBJ2-1, with TRBD2 matching over 8 bases. The trim removed 5 bases at V and 10 bases at J, leaving 4 bases unmatched. The germline gives CDR1 SGHTA, CDR2 FQGTGA. The CDR3 consists of 12 residues. Here the CDR3 reads CASSGRTSEQFF. CDR3 in DNA: TGTGCCAGCAGCGGGCGGACTAGCGAGCAGTTCTTC.

Details on this clone: Relative to the germline gene, one junction end is altered; a read error may explain this. Written as DNA, the CDR3 is TGTGCCAGCAGTCTAGAGCGGGGGGGGATGGACTTC. This encodes CASSLERGGMDF. The chain joins TRBV5-6 to TRBJ2-5; 10 positions match TRBD2. CDR1 SGHDT and CDR2 YYEEEE come from the germline V gene. The CDR3 extends over 12 amino acids.

This chain connects TRBV6-4 to TRBJ2-3; 8 bases map to TRBD2. V trimming: 10 bases; J trimming: 3 bases; junction bases outside the gene matches: 9. The CDR3 has 14 residues. The germline V gene has CDR1 MRHNA and CDR2 SNTAGT. The CDR3 DNA reads TGTGCCATCTGGAGACTAGCGCGGACAGATACGCAGTATTTT. It encodes CAIWRLARTDTQYF.

The J gene is TRBJ2-7, the V gene TRBV6-6, with TRBD2 as a possible D gene (6 bases). The germline gives CDR1 MNHNY, CDR2 SVGAGI (reference sequence). The ends were cut back, 6 bases at V and 3 bases at J, with 15 bases in the middle. The CDR3 has 14 residues. This CDR3 reads CASSNPGTFYEQYF. CDR3 DNA sequence: TGTGCCAGCAGCAATCCAGGGACTTTCTACGAGCAGTACTTC.

V and J are TRBV28 and TRBJ1-4; unclear D gene. CDR1 MDHEN and CDR2 SYDVKM come from the germline V gene. Trimming left V 5 bases short and J 8 bases short, with 18 bases between. This CDR3 has 15 residues. This chain's CDR3 is CASSPKHALAEKLFF. Written as DNA, the CDR3 is TGTGCCAGCAGTCCAAAACACGCCCTAGCCGAAAAACTGTTTTTT.

The chain couples TRBV28 to TRBJ2-7; 8 positions agree with TRBD1. Losses at the gene ends were 4 bases for V and 3 bases for J; bases not matched to a gene: 11. CDR3 length equals 16 residues. Germline assignment: CDR1 MDHEN and CDR2 SYDVKM. The CDR3 here is CASSSPPLRGRYEQYF. The CDR3, as DNA: TGTGCCAGCAGTTCCCCCCCCCTCAGGGGGCGCTACGAGCAGTACTTC.

The CDR3 reads CASSQQQGLSYNSPLHF. The DNA of the CDR3 is TGCGCCAGCAGCCAACAACAGGGGCTCTCCTATAATTCACCCCTCCACTTT. The gene calls are TRBV4-1 and TRBJ1-6; 7 positions agree with TRBD1. Germline loops: CDR1 MGHRA, CDR2 YSYEKL. Trimming took 2 bases from V and 0 from J; bases not matched to a gene: 4. The CDR3 consists of 17 residues.

The chain employs TRBV7-3 and TRBJ1-4; 8 positions match TRBD1. This CDR3 region has 14 residues. Trimming took 6 bases from V and 8 from J; bases not matched to a gene: 8. CDR1 SGHTA and CDR2 FQGTGA come from the germline V gene. Written as DNA, the CDR3 is TGTGCCAGCAGACCTGACAGGGGAAACGAAAAACTGTTTTTT. Residues: CASRPDRGNEKLFF.

This chain connects TRBV30 to TRBJ2-2; 8 bases match TRBD1. Per the germline V gene, CDR1 is GTSNPN and CDR2 is SVGIG (reference sequence). V lost 0 bases and J lost 6; bases outside the gene matches: 9. The length of the CDR3 is 16 residues. The CDR3 DNA sequence: TGTGCCTGGAGTGTACCGGGCAGGGGGCTGGCCGGGGAGCTGTTTTTT. Translating it yields CAWSVPGRGLAGELFF. Together with reference TRBV30 and TRBJ2-2, the CDR3 gives the full variable domain: SQTIHQWPATLVQPVGSPLSLECTVEGTSNPNLYWYRQAAGRGLQLLFYSVGIGQISSEVPQNLSASRPQDRQFILSSKKLLLSDSGFYLCAWSVPGRGLAGELFFGEGSRLTVL.

The chain joins TRBV30 to TRBJ1-2; D may be TRBD1 (5 bases). Per germline, CDR1 GTSNPN and CDR2 SVGIG (reference sequence). The V gene lost 7 bases and the J gene lost 5 bases, with 17 bases spanning the gap. CDR3 length: 13 amino acids. The CDR3 DNA follows: TGTGCCTTCGTAAAGGGGCCAGGGTATGGCTACACCTTC. Translating gives CAFVKGPGYGYTF.

V gene TRBV20-1 combines with J gene TRBJ2-7; 10 bases are a match to TRBD2. The CDR3 runs 11 residues. The germline CDR1 and CDR2 sequences are DFQATT and SNEGSKA (reference sequence). Trimming at V came to 8 bases and at J to 5 bases, leaving 3 bases not matched to a gene. The DNA for the CDR3 is TGCAGTCCAACTAGCGGGAACGAGCAGTACTTC. Its translation is CSPTSGNEQYF.

The chain couples TRBV10-1 to TRBJ2-7; D may be TRBD1 (6 bases). Germline V CDR1 and CDR2: WNHNN, SYGVQD (reference sequence). Trimming stripped 3 bases from V and 3 bases from J, with 12 bases between. The CDR3 runs 14 residues. The CDR3 region is CASSETEQGYEQYF. DNA for the CDR3: TGCGCCAGCAGTGAAACGGAACAGGGCTACGAGCAGTACTTC.

The genes are TRBV4-1 and TRBJ2-7; 8 bases agree with TRBD1. This CDR3 is built from 14 residues. With V trimmed by 1 base and J by 2 bases, 1 base remained unmatched. Germline CDR1 MGHRA, CDR2 YSYEKL. The CDR3 sequence is CASSQGTGTYEQYF. Written as DNA, the CDR3 is TGCGCCAGCAGCCAAGGGACAGGGACCTACGAGCAGTACTTC.

The rearrangement uses TRBV25-1 and TRBJ2-1; 7 bases are shared with TRBD2. Germline V gene lookup returns CDR1 MGHDK and CDR2 SYGVNS. This CDR3 contains 15 residues. V dropped 6 bases and J dropped 5; count of bases not matched to a gene: 10. The CDR3 region has the DNA TGTGCCAGCAGCGCGGGAGCGGTCGAAAACAATGAGCAGTTCTTC. It encodes CASSAGAVENNEQFF.

The chain joins TRBV28 to TRBJ2-7, with 9 bases lining up with TRBD2. V gave up 6 bases and J gave up 2 bases; unmatched junction bases: 5. Looked up from germline, CDR1 is MDHEN and CDR2 is SYDVKM. The CDR3 runs to 14 residues. CDR3 in amino acids: CASSRSGSTYEQYF. In DNA, the CDR3 is TGTGCCAGCAGCCGTAGCGGGAGCACCTACGAGCAGTACTTC.

CDR3: CASSLPEYNSPLHF. The DNA for the CDR3 is TGTGCCAGCAGTTTACCCGAGTATAATTCACCCCTCCACTTT. The genes are TRBV28 and TRBJ1-6; D is uncertain. The CDR3 totals 14 residues. Germline V gives CDR1 MDHEN, CDR2 SYDVKM. With 2 bases removed from V and 4 bases from J, the gap between germline ends came to 6 bases.

The chain combines TRBV6-4 with TRBJ1-2; a weak D match, TRBD1 (6 bases). Germline CDR1 is MRHNA and CDR2 is SNTAGT. With 5 bases removed from V and 4 bases from J, the gap between germline ends came to 11 bases. CDR3 length: 13 amino acids. The CDR3 nucleotides read TGTGCCAGCAGTAAACAGGGCGGCTATGGCTACACCTTC. As protein: CASSKQGGYGYTF.

The J gene is TRBJ1-5, the V gene TRBV6-5, with D uncertain. Trimming took off 0 bases at V and 0 bases at J, with 6 bases between the two ends. Germline V gene data show CDR1 as MNHEY and CDR2 as SVGAGI. This CDR3 has 15 amino acids. In DNA, the CDR3 is TGTGCCAGCAGTTACTCGGCAGATAGCAATCAGCCCCAGCATTTT. It is translated as CASSYSADSNQPQHF.